Listed here are 27 T cell receptor beta chains from one sample, sequenced in a study of PD-1 blockade in classical Hodgkin lymphoma. Time point: cycle 4 day 1 (C4D1), after less than 7 weeks of nivolumab. All trial patients relapsed after autologous stem cell transplantation. The repertoire was sequenced with immunoSEQ multiplex PCR; TCRdb's copy has only in-frame clones and lacks some. The repertoire holds over 85,000 clones, with about nine tenths as singletons. The material sequenced was peripheral blood mononuclear cells (PBMCs), taken before the fourth cycle of nivolumab. These receptors all come from a human donor with classical Hodgkin lymphoma.

The chain is built from TRBV5-1 and TRBJ1-1; D is perhaps TRBD1 (5 bases). Trimming stripped 2 bases from V and 4 bases from J, with 18 bases between. Looked up from germline, CDR1 is SGHRS and CDR2 is YFSETQ. The CDR3 length is 16 residues. CDR3 in DNA: TGCGCCAGCAGCTTCGGGACTCTCCAGTGGGGCACTGAAGCTTTCTTT. Its translation: CASSFGTLQWGTEAFF.

The chain uses TRBV7-6 and TRBJ2-3, with TRBD2 as a possible D gene (6 bases). This CDR3 is 14 amino acids long. From germline, CDR1 is SGHVS and CDR2 FNYEAQ. V lost 5 bases, J lost 3 bases, and 12 bases lay in between. The CDR3 loop reads CASSPRAGTDTQYF. CDR3 bases: TGTGCCAGCAGCCCCCGGGCGGGGACAGATACGCAGTATTTT.

This clone was recorded only once. CDR3 DNA: TGTGCCAGCAGCACGACGGGACAGCAAGGCCCCGGGGAGCTGTTTTTT. Translation: CASSTTGQQGPGELFF. The chain combines TRBV21-1 with TRBJ2-2; TRBD1 is the table's D call, not checked against the DNA. TRBV21-1 is a pseudogene locus. This CDR3 comprises 16 residues.

There are a few counts of this clone. This chain uses TRBV6-5 with TRBJ1-6, with D hard to call. This CDR3 has 13 amino acids. The V gene's germline CDR1 is MNHEY and CDR2 SVGAGI. V gave up 4 bases and J gave up 10 bases, with 11 bases separating them. The CDR3 DNA follows: TGTGCCAGCAGTTTTAACCAGGCATCACCCCTCCACTTT. The encoded protein is CASSFNQASPLHF.

The chain carries TRBV7-9 and TRBJ2-3; 7 bases align to TRBD2. This CDR3 has 16 residues. V trimming: 5 bases; J trimming: 2 bases; junction bases outside the gene matches: 10. Per the germline V gene, CDR1 is SEHNR and CDR2 is FQNEAQ (reference sequence). CDR3 sequence (DNA): TGTGCCAGCAGCCCCTCAAAGACTAGCTTCACAGATACGCAGTATTTT. Residues: CASSPSKTSFTDTQYF.

The rearrangement links TRBV6-5 to TRBJ2-3; 9 nucleotides line up with TRBD1. The CDR3 is 13 residues long. Germline-derived CDR1 and CDR2 are MNHEY and SVGAGI. J gave up 4 bases and V 10 bases, and 6 bases lay outside the gene matches. CDR3 in amino acids: CATRTGEPDTQYF. The CDR3 DNA follows: TGTGCCACACGGACAGGGGAACCAGATACGCAGTATTTT.

The rearrangement joins TRBV27 to TRBJ2-1; 10 bases are a match to TRBD2. CDR3 length: 16 amino acids. Unmatched junction bases numbered 8, after V lost 5 bases and J lost 4 bases. The V gene's germline CDR1 is MNHEY and CDR2 SMNVEV (reference sequence). CDR3 sequence (DNA): TGTGCCAGCAGTCCCGTGGCTAGCGGGGGATACAATGAGCAGTTCTTC. This codes for CASSPVASGGYNEQFF.

CDR3 residues: CASSFGDRVIETQYF. The CDR3, as DNA: TGTGCCAGCAGCTTCGGGGACAGGGTAATTGAGACCCAGTACTTC. This rearrangement joins TRBV7-6 to TRBJ2-5; 9 bases are a match to TRBD1. Trimming cost V 3 bases and J 5 bases; bases outside gene matches: 7. The CDR3 sequence is 15 residues long. Germline CDR1 SGHVS, CDR2 FNYEAQ.

V is TRBV9 and J is TRBJ1-4; no clear D. Germline V lookup: CDR1 SGDLS, CDR2 YYNGEE. Trimming removed 3 bases from V and 0 bases from J, with 12 bases in between. The CDR3 spans 16 residues. CDR3 coding DNA: TGTGCCAGCAGCGGAAACGGACGAGCAACTAATGAAAAACTGTTTTTT. Translated, it gives CASSGNGRATNEKLFF.

This CDR3 is CASSDRGSPLHF. The CDR3 region has the DNA TGTGCCAGCAGTGACAGGGGATCACCCCTCCACTTT. The chain couples TRBV5-8 to TRBJ1-6; 8 bases map to TRBD1. Germline trimming cut 5 bases from V and 10 bases from J; bases unmatched to any gene: 2. The germline CDR1 and CDR2 sequences are SGHTS and YDEGEE. This CDR3 has 12 residues.

The V and J genes are TRBV11-3 and TRBJ2-3; 8 bases are shared with TRBD1. V gave up 5 bases and J gave up 4 bases; unmatched junction bases: 11. From germline, CDR1 is SGHNT and CDR2 YENEEA. This CDR3 region has 16 residues. CDR3 coding DNA: TGTGCCAGCAGCAGTCGGACAGGGAGTGCCGCAGATACGCAGTATTTT. Amino acids: CASSSRTGSAADTQYF.

About this clone: An end of the junction differs from the germline gene, which may be a read error. In DNA, the CDR3 is TGCGCCAGCACCTTGTACAATGAGCAGTTCTTC. Translated: CASTLYNEQFF. The rearrangement joins TRBV5-1 to TRBJ2-1, with unresolved D. Germline CDR1 reads SGHRS; CDR2 reads YFSETQ. There are 11 residues in the CDR3.

The rearrangement links TRBV4-1 to TRBJ1-1, with no clear D. Trimming cost V 4 bases and J 2 bases, with 14 bases left between them. The V gene's germline CDR1 is MGHRA and CDR2 YSYEKL. The CDR3 is 15 residues long. The CDR3 DNA reads as TGCGCCAGCAGCCTTAAGACATCTTTCAACACTGAAGCTTTCTTT. Protein sequence: CASSLKTSFNTEAFF.

The CDR3 DNA reads TGTGCCAGCAGCCAGACAGGGTCGGGCACCTACGAGCAGTACTTC. Protein product: CASSQTGSGTYEQYF. The chain uses TRBV4-2 and TRBJ2-7, with TRBD1 matching 7 bases. V shed 3 bases, J shed 2 bases, and the junction held 7 bases outside the gene matches. In germline, CDR1 is LGHNA, CDR2 YNFKEQ. CDR3 length equals 15 residues.

This chain connects TRBV28 to TRBJ2-7; D remains unclear. This CDR3 spans 13 amino acids. V dropped 11 bases and J dropped 1 base, with 15 bases sitting between them. Per germline, CDR1 MDHEN and CDR2 SYDVKM. The CDR3 bases are TGTGCCGCCAAGGCCGGCCCTTCCTACGAGCAGTACTTC. Translating it yields CAAKAGPSYEQYF.

The rearrangement uses TRBV2 and TRBJ1-1; no clear D. This CDR3 region has 14 residues. The ends were cut back, 7 bases at V and 1 base at J, with 13 bases in the middle. Germline V gives CDR1 SNHLY, CDR2 FYNNEI. The CDR3 reads CASTRPLQNTEAFF. The DNA for the CDR3 is TGTGCCAGCACCCGGCCCCTACAGAACACTGAAGCTTTCTTT.

The chain uses TRBV7-9 and TRBJ1-3; D not resolved. With 1 base removed from V and 8 bases from J, the gap between germline ends came to 12 bases. From germline, CDR1 is SEHNR and CDR2 FQNEAQ (reference sequence). CDR3 length: 14 amino acids. The CDR3 DNA follows: TGTGCCAGCAGCTTAGAGGGCCGCGGTGACACCATATATTTT. It specifies CASSLEGRGDTIYF. Drawing the rest from reference TRBV7-9 and TRBJ1-3, the complete variable domain is DTGVSQNPRHKITKRGQNVTFRCDPISEHNRLYWYRQTLGQGPEFLTYFQNEAQLEKSRLLSDRFSAERPKGSFSTLEIQRTEQGDSAMYLCASSLEGRGDTIYFGEGSWLTVV.

The chain's CDR3 is CASNPGSGANVLTF. The DNA of the CDR3 is TGTGCCAGCAACCCTGGATCTGGGGCCAACGTCCTGACTTTC. V gene TRBV2 combines with J gene TRBJ2-6; the D is unclear. CDR3 length: 14 amino acids. V lost 7 bases and J lost 1, with 8 bases in between. CDR1 and CDR2 (germline): SNHLY, FYNNEI.

The gene calls are TRBV6-1 and TRBJ1-5; D might be TRBD1 (6 bases). The CDR3 runs 14 residues. Trimming stripped 8 bases from V and 4 bases from J, with 15 bases between. CDR1 is MNHNS and CDR2 is SASEGT in the germline V gene. CDR3 nucleotide sequence: TGTGCCAGCGAAGGGGGTAATCGGAATCAGCCCCAGCATTTT. Translating it yields CASEGGNRNQPQHF.

This sequence joins TRBV6-5 and TRBJ1-1; D is perhaps TRBD1 (6 bases). Germline CDR1 is MNHEY and CDR2 is SVGAGI. The CDR3 has 14 amino acids. V was trimmed by 6 bases and J by 5 bases, leaving 16 bases between them. The CDR3 region is CASSPPGGLTEAFF. The CDR3 nucleotides are TGTGCCAGCAGCCCCCCCGGGGGGCTGACTGAAGCTTTCTTT.

This clone was detected once. The chain uses TRBV9 and TRBJ1-6, with no clear D. The germline V and J ends were trimmed by 0 bases and 10 bases, with 8 bases remaining between them. CDR3 size: 13 residues. Germline V gives CDR1 SGDLS, CDR2 YYNGEE. The CDR3 loop is CASSVAEDSPLHF. The CDR3, as DNA: TGTGCCAGCAGCGTAGCGGAAGACTCACCCCTCCACTTT.

A note on this clone: The junction does not match germline at one end; this may be a read error. This chain joins TRBV7-9 and TRBJ1-1; no firm D call. This CDR3 has 13 amino acids. Looked up from germline, CDR1 is SEHNR and CDR2 is FQNEAQ (reference sequence). CDR3 loop: CASSFPMNTEASF. In nucleotides, the CDR3 is TGTGCCAGCAGCTTTCCTATGAACACTGAAGCTTCCTTT.

The chain uses TRBV27 and TRBJ1-5; 10 bases fit TRBD1. The CDR3 is made up of 16 amino acids. With 3 bases clipped from V and 6 bases from J, the junction kept 8 bases outside the gene matches. The germline CDR1 and CDR2 sequences are MNHEY and SMNVEV (reference sequence). The CDR3 region is CASSFLPGTGVQPQHF. The CDR3 coding sequence is TGTGCCAGCAGTTTCCTTCCCGGGACAGGGGTTCAGCCCCAGCATTTT.

The genes are TRBV11-2 and TRBJ2-7; 7 bases map to TRBD2. This CDR3 spans 15 amino acids. V was pared by 1 base and J by 0 bases, with 3 bases of the junction left unmatched. Germline CDR1 reads SGHAT; CDR2 reads FQNNGV. The CDR3 bases are TGTGCCAGCAGCTTAGTGGGGGGGAGCTCCTACGAGCAGTACTTC. It yields the protein CASSLVGGSSYEQYF. Combining the CDR3 with reference TRBV11-2 and TRBJ2-7 gives the whole variable domain EAGVAQSPRYKIIEKRQSVAFWCNPISGHATLYWYQQILGQGPKLLIQFQNNGVVDDSQLPKDRFSAERLKGVDSTLKIQPAKLEDSAVYLCASSLVGGSSYEQYFGPGTRLTVT.

The chain carries TRBV6-6 and TRBJ2-3, with D maybe TRBD1 (6 bases). The CDR3 contains 14 residues. Per the germline V gene, CDR1 is MNHNY and CDR2 is SVGAGI (reference sequence). Trimming cost V 6 bases and J 2 bases, with 12 bases left between them. The CDR3 nucleotides read TGTGCCAGCAGCCGTGACAGGACCACAGATACGCAGTATTTT. Translated: CASSRDRTTDTQYF.

The chain uses TRBV7-2 and TRBJ2-3; tentatively, D is TRBD2 (7 bases). Germline assignment: CDR1 SGHTA and CDR2 FQGNSA. The CDR3 length is 15 residues. Trimming pared 8 bases from V and 1 base from J, leaving 16 bases between. The CDR3 DNA reads as TGTGCCAGCGGCTGGGGCGGGGGCCGCACAGATACGCAGTATTTT. It is translated as CASGWGGGRTDTQYF.

The rearrangement links TRBV28 to TRBJ2-7; D uncertain. This CDR3 has 14 residues. Germline V gives CDR1 MDHEN, CDR2 SYDVKM. V was cut by 4 bases and J by 3 bases, with 13 bases left in between. The CDR3 region is CASSYRNLGYEQYF. The CDR3 coding sequence is TGTGCCAGCAGTTATCGAAATTTGGGCTACGAGCAGTACTTC.